This TCR beta chain stems from a study of T cells in Graves' hyperthyroidism and ophthalmopathy. Study-wide results and limits: Most thyroid clonotypes expanded above 0.001 were also detected in blood. Ophthalmopathy was predicted by the model a median of approximately 6 months ahead of onset.

This clonotype showed up many times. The antigen is undetermined. Amplified TCR beta CDR3 regions came from RNA transcripts. HTBI primers drove first-round RT-PCR of the TCR CDR3. TCRdb passed the multiplex PCR reads through MiXCR, listing each CDR3 protein once. The sample has 600,000 to 650,000 distinct CDR3 sequences; about 20% are singletons. Disease lasting under 3 months, a NOSPECS grade of at least 4, and a Clinical Activity Score of at least 3 were features of the ophthalmopathy patients. The germline CDR1 and CDR2 sequences are SQVTM and ANQGSEA. The CDR3 has 18 residues. Between the trimmed V and J ends, which lost 5 bases and 2 bases, there was a span of 28 bases.

The source of this sequence is a man under 40 with Graves' ophthalmopathy. V and J are TRBV29-1 and TRBJ2-7; TRBD2 might be the D (6 bases). Specimen: blood. The CDR3, as DNA: TGCAGCGTTCTCATCCTCGCGAGGGGACTTTTCCCGACCTACGAGCAGTACTTC. Its protein is CSVLILARGLFPTYEQYF.